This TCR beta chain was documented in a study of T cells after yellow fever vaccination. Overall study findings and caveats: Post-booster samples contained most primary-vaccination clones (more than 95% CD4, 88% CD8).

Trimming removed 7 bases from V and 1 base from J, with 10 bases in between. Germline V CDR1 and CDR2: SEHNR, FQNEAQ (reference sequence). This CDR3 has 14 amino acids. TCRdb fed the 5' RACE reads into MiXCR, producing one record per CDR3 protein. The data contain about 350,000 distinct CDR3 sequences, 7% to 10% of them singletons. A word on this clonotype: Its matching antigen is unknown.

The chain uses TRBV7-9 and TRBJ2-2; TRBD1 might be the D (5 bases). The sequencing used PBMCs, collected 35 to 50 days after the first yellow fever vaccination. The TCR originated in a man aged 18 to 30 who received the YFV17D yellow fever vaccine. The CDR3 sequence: CASTTRGNTGELFF. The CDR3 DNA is TGTGCCAGCACCACAAGGGGGAACACCGGGGAGCTGTTTTTT.